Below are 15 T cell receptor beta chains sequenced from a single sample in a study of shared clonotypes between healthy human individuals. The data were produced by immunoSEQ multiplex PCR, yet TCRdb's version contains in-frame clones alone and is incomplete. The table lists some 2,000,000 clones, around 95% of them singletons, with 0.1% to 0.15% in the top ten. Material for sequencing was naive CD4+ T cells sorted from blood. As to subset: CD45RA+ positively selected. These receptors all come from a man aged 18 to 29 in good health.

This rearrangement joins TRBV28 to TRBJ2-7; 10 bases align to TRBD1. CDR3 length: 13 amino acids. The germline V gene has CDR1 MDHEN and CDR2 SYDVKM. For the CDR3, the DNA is TGTCCCCTCCCGAGGGACAGGGGCTACGAGCAGTACTTC. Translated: CPLPRDRGYEQYF.

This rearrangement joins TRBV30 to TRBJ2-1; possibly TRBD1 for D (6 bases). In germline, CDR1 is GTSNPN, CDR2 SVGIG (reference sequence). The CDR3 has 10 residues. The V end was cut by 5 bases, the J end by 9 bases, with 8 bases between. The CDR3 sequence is CAWGQSEQFF. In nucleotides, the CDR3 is TGTGCCTGGGGACAGTCTGAGCAGTTCTTC. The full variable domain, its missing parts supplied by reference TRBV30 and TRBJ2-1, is SQTIHQWPATLVQPVGSPLSLECTVEGTSNPNLYWYRQAAGRGLQLLFYSVGIGQISSEVPQNLSASRPQDRQFILSSKKLLLSDSGFYLCAWGQSEQFFGPGTRLTVL.

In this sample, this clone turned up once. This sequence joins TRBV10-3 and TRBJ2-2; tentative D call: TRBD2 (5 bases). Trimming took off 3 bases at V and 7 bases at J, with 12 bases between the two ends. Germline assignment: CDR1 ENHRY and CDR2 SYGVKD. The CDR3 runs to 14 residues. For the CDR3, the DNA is TGTGCCATCAGTGAACGAGGGTTGAACGGGGAGCTGTTTTTT. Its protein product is CAISERGLNGELFF.

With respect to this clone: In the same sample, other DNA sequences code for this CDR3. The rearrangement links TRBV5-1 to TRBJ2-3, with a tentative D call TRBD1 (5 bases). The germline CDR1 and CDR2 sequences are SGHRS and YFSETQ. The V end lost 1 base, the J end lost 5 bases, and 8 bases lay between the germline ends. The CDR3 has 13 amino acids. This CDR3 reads CASSLRGGDTQYF. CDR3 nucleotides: TGCGCCAGCAGCTTGAGGGGTGGAGATACGCAGTATTTT.

In DNA, the CDR3 is TGTGCCAGCAGTGAAGCGTACTCCCGAGGGGAGACCCAGTACTTC. Amino acids: CASSEAYSRGETQYF. The V and J genes are TRBV6-1 and TRBJ2-5; perhaps TRBD2 as D (5 bases). Germline values: CDR1 MNHNS, CDR2 SASEGT. The V and J ends lost 0 bases and 5 bases respectively, with 13 bases between them. The length of the CDR3 is 15 residues.

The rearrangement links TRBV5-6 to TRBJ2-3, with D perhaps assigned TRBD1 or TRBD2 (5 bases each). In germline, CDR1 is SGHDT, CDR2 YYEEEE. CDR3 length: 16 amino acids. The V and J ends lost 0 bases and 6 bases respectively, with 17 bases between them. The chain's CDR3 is CASSLGPGRSWDTQYF. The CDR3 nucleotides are TGTGCCAGCAGCTTGGGTCCGGGACGATCCTGGGATACGCAGTATTTT. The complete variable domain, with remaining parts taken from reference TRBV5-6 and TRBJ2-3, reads DAGVTQSPTHLIKTRGQQVTLRCSPKSGHDTVSWYQQALGQGPQFIFQYYEEEERQRGNFPDRFSGHQFPNYSSELNVNALLLGDSALYLCASSLGPGRSWDTQYFGPGTRLTVL.

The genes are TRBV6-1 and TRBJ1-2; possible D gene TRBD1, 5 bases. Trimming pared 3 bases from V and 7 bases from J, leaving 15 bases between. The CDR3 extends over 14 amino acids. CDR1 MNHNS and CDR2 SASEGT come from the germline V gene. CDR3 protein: CASSDGAALAGYTF. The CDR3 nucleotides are TGTGCCAGCAGTGATGGGGCGGCTCTGGCTGGCTACACCTTC.

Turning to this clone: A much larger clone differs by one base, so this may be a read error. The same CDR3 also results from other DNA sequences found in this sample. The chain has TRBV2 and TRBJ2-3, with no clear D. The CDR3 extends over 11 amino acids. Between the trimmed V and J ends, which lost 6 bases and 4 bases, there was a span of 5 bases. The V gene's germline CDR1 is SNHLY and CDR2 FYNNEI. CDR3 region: CASSIADTQYF. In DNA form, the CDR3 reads TGTGCCAGCAGCATAGCAGATACGCAGTATTTT. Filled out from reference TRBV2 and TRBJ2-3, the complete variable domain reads EPEVTQTPSHQVTQMGQEVILRCVPISNHLYFYWYRQILGQKVEFLVSFYNNEISEKSEIFDDQFSVERPDGSNFTLKIRSTKLEDSAMYFCASSIADTQYFGPGTRLTVL.

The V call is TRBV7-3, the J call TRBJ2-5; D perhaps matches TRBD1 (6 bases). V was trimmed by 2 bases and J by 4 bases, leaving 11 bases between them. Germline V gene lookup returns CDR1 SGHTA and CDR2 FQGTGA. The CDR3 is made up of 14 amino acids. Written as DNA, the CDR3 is TGTGCCAGCAGCTTAGGGGGCAGGGGAGAGACCCAGTACTTC. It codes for CASSLGGRGETQYF. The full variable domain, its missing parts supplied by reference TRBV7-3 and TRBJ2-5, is GAGVSQTPSNKVTEKGKYVELRCDPISGHTALYWYRQSLGQGPEFLIYFQGTGAADDSGLPNDRFFAVRPEGSVSTLKIQRTERGDSAVYLCASSLGGRGETQYFGPGTRLLVL.

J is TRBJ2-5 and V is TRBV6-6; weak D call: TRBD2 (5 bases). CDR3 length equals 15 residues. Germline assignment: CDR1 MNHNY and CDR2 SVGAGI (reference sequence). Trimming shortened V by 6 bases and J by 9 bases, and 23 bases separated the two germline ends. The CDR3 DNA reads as TGTGCCAGCAGCTCGGGATCCTACCAAGTTAGGGCCCAGTACTTC. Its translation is CASSSGSYQVRAQYF.

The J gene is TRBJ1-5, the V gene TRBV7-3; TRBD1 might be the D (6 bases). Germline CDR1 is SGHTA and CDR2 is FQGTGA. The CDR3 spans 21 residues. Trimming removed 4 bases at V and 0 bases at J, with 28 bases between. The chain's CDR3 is CASSWLGGITGDENSNQPQHF. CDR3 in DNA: TGTGCCAGCAGCTGGCTAGGGGGTATCACCGGGGACGAAAATAGCAATCAGCCCCAGCATTTT.

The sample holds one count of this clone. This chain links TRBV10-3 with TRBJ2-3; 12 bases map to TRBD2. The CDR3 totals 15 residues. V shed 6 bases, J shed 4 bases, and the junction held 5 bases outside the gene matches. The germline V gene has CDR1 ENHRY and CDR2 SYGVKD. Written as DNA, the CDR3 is TGTGCCATCAGCCCTCCTAGCGGGGGGGCAGATACGCAGTATTTT. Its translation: CAISPPSGGADTQYF.

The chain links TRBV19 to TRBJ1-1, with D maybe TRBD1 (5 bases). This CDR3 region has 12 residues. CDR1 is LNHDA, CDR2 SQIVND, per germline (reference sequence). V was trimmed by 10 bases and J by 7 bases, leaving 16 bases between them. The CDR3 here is CATTTWDREAFF. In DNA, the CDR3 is TGTGCCACCACTACTTGGGACCGTGAAGCTTTCTTT.

DNA for the CDR3: TGTGCCAGCAGCTTAGCAGGGGTAGAGGAAGCTTTCTTT. Translated, it gives CASSLAGVEEAFF. The chain combines TRBV7-9 with TRBJ1-1; weak D call: TRBD1 (5 bases). The V gene's germline CDR1 is SEHNR and CDR2 FQNEAQ (reference sequence). This CDR3 is 13 amino acids long. Deletions cut 0 bases from V and 8 bases from J, with 10 bases between.

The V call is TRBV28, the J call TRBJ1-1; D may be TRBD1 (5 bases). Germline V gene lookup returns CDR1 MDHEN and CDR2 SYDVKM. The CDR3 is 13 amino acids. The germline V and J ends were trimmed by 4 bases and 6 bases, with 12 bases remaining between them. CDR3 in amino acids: CASSSPGGAEAFF. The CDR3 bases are TGTGCCAGCAGTTCCCCGGGGGGGGCTGAAGCTTTCTTT.